The 15 T cell receptor beta chains below come from one sample, sequenced in a study of shared clonotypes between healthy human individuals. Terminally differentiated effector memory CD45RA+ cells were left out of the naive CD8 fraction, which was CD45RO-negative and positively selected for CCR7. Sequenced by immunoSEQ multiplex PCR; TCRdb stores in-frame clones only, minus some. The repertoire holds millions of clones, with about 95% as singletons. The sequenced sample was naive CD8+ T cells sorted from blood. Source of these receptors: a man between 18 and 29 years old in good health.

V usage is TRBV16 and J usage is TRBJ1-1; D call uncertain. The CDR3 spans 13 residues. Per the germline V gene, CDR1 is KGHSY and CDR2 is FQNENV. V was cut by 4 bases and J by 7 bases, with 13 bases left in between. The CDR3 here is CASSPVGGGEAFF. CDR3 bases: TGTGCCAGCAGCCCGGTGGGAGGAGGTGAAGCTTTCTTT.

The chain uses TRBV7-9 and TRBJ1-2, with D perhaps matching TRBD1 (6 bases). The CDR3 extends over 17 amino acids. Germline CDR1 SEHNR, CDR2 FQNEAQ (reference sequence). Between the trimmed V and J ends, which lost 0 bases and 4 bases, there was a span of 18 bases. CDR3 nucleotides: TGTGCCAGCAGCTTAGCCACGATGACAGGTTTCTTCTATGGCTACACCTTC. This gives the protein CASSLATMTGFFYGYTF.

This clone appeared a single time. The CDR3 nucleotides read TGTGCCAGCAGCGTAGGGGGGATTGAAGATACGCAGTATTTT. It encodes CASSVGGIEDTQYF. This sequence joins TRBV9 and TRBJ2-3, with D possibly being TRBD1 or TRBD2 (5 bases each). V lost 0 bases to trimming and J lost 5 bases, with 10 bases between them. In germline, CDR1 is SGDLS, CDR2 YYNGEE. CDR3 length: 14 residues.

V is TRBV15 and J is TRBJ1-5; D is unresolved. Germline V gene sequence: CDR1 LNHNV, CDR2 YYDKDF (reference sequence). Between the trimmed V and J ends, which lost 5 bases and 3 bases, there was a span of 11 bases. This CDR3 is 14 amino acids long. The CDR3 here is CATSSGRNNQPQHF. CDR3 in DNA: TGTGCCACCAGCTCGGGGAGGAACAATCAGCCCCAGCATTTT. The variable domain in full, completed from reference TRBV15 and TRBJ1-5, reads DAMVIQNPRYQVTQFGKPVTLSCSQTLNHNVMYWYQQKSSQAPKLLFHYYDKDFNNEADTPDNFQSRRPNTSFCFLDIRSPGLGDTAMYLCATSSGRNNQPQHFGDGTRLSIL.

With regard to this clone: Other DNA sequences in the same sample also yield this CDR3. In DNA, the CDR3 is TGTGCCAGCAGCCCGGCGGGGACAGAAGCTTTCTTT. It translates to CASSPAGTEAFF. The genes are TRBV5-4 and TRBJ1-1; TRBD1 is a possible D gene (6 bases). Trimming left V 4 bases short and J 8 bases short, with 12 bases between. Germline CDR1 and CDR2: SGHNT and YYREEE (reference sequence). The CDR3 is 12 residues long.

CDR3 bases: TGTGCCAGTAGTTCCGGGACGCCGTCCTACGAGCAGTACTTC. Translated: CASSSGTPSYEQYF. The rearrangement uses TRBV19 and TRBJ2-7; D tentatively fits TRBD1 or TRBD2 (5 bases each). This CDR3 contains 14 residues. Trimming took 5 bases from V and 1 from J, leaving 12 bases between them. In germline, CDR1 is LNHDA, CDR2 SQIVND (reference sequence). The complete variable domain, with remaining parts taken from reference TRBV19 and TRBJ2-7, reads DGGITQSPKYLFRKEGQNVTLSCEQNLNHDAMYWYRQDPGQGLRLIYYSQIVNDFQKGDIAEGYSVSREKKESFPLTVTSAQKNPTAFYLCASSSGTPSYEQYFGPGTRLTVT.

This rearrangement joins TRBV7-2 to TRBJ2-7; tentatively, D is TRBD2 (5 bases). This CDR3 has 15 amino acids. Trimming took off 0 bases at V and 6 bases at J, with 15 bases between the two ends. Germline CDR1 reads SGHTA; CDR2 reads FQGNSA. This chain's CDR3 is CASSLAQWAEGEQYF. DNA for the CDR3: TGTGCCAGCAGCTTAGCGCAGTGGGCCGAGGGCGAGCAGTACTTC.

V usage is TRBV7-9 and J usage is TRBJ1-1; D not resolved. The CDR3 has 14 residues. The germline V gene encodes CDR1 SEHNR and CDR2 FQNEAQ (reference sequence). Trimming shortened V by 2 bases and J by 0 bases, and 7 bases separated the two germline ends. The CDR3 spells CASSLTQVNTEAFF. The CDR3 DNA is TGTGCCAGCAGCTTAACACAAGTGAACACTGAAGCTTTCTTT.

The J gene is TRBJ1-2, the V gene TRBV5-5; D is unclear. Germline CDR1 is SGHKS and CDR2 is YYEKEE (reference sequence). The length of the CDR3 is 15 residues. Trimming pared 0 bases from V and 2 bases from J, leaving 11 bases between. CDR3 coding DNA: TGTGCCAGCAGCTTGGGTACAGTCCCCAACTATGGCTACACCTTC. It translates to CASSLGTVPNYGYTF.

The V and J genes are TRBV7-9 and TRBJ2-7; the D gene could be TRBD1 or TRBD2 (6 bases each). The V gene's germline CDR1 is SEHNR and CDR2 FQNEAQ (reference sequence). The CDR3 covers 15 residues. With 2 bases removed from V and 2 bases from J, the gap between germline ends came to 13 bases. The CDR3 protein is CASSLRGGNAYEQYF. The CDR3 bases are TGTGCCAGCAGCTTAAGAGGGGGGAATGCCTACGAGCAGTACTTC. The entire variable domain, with the rest obtained from reference TRBV7-9 and TRBJ2-7, is as follows: DTGVSQNPRHKITKRGQNVTFRCDPISEHNRLYWYRQTLGQGPEFLTYFQNEAQLEKSRLLSDRFSAERPKGSFSTLEIQRTEQGDSAMYLCASSLRGGNAYEQYFGPGTRLTVT.

The V call is TRBV4-1, the J call TRBJ2-4, with D unresolved. The V gene's germline CDR1 is MGHRA and CDR2 YSYEKL. This CDR3 has 14 amino acids. With 3 bases removed from V and 8 bases from J, the gap between germline ends came to 14 bases. For the CDR3, the DNA is TGCGCCAGCAGCCAGAGCGTACGGATCTACATTCAGTACTTC. Translation gives CASSQSVRIYIQYF.

The chain carries TRBV5-1 and TRBJ1-1, with a possible D match to TRBD1 (5 bases). Germline V gene lookup returns CDR1 SGHRS and CDR2 YFSETQ. V was clipped by 1 base and J by 3 bases, with 13 bases between them. The CDR3 loop spans 15 amino acids. This chain's CDR3 is CASSLKGARDTEAFF. Here the CDR3 DNA reads TGCGCCAGCAGCTTGAAAGGGGCGAGGGACACTGAAGCTTTCTTT.

The J gene is TRBJ2-1, the V gene TRBV11-2, with a possible D match to TRBD2 (6 bases). Trimming removed 0 bases from V and 6 bases from J, with 12 bases in between. Germline loops: CDR1 SGHAT, CDR2 FQNNGV. CDR3 length equals 15 residues. The CDR3 region is CASSLEMDYLNEQFF. In DNA, the CDR3 is TGTGCCAGCAGCTTAGAGATGGACTACCTCAATGAGCAGTTCTTC.

The chain uses TRBV5-6 and TRBJ2-2, with 7 bases matching TRBD2. V lost 5 bases to trimming and J lost 3 bases; unmatched junction nucleotides: 7. Germline loops: CDR1 SGHDT, CDR2 YYEEEE. This CDR3 spans 15 amino acids. CDR3 nucleotide sequence: TGTGCCAGCAGGGTCGGGACTATCGACACCGGGGAGCTGTTTTTT. As protein: CASRVGTIDTGELFF. The full variable domain, completed using reference TRBV5-6 and TRBJ2-2, is DAGVTQSPTHLIKTRGQQVTLRCSPKSGHDTVSWYQQALGQGPQFIFQYYEEEERQRGNFPDRFSGHQFPNYSSELNVNALLLGDSALYLCASRVGTIDTGELFFGEGSRLTVL.

The CDR3: CASSTYPGQYF. CDR3 DNA: TGTGCCAGCAGCACCTACCCTGGCCAGTACTTC. The V call is TRBV7-6, the J call TRBJ2-5; no reliable D call. This CDR3 has 11 residues. The germline V gene encodes CDR1 SGHVS and CDR2 FNYEAQ. The V and J ends lost 5 bases and 10 bases respectively, with 11 bases between them.